This section outlines one TCR beta chain sequence together with its context. Per the study methods: Nucleated cell counts were estimated from reference gene primer amplification. Here immunoSEQ multiplex PCR was the method, and the copy in TCRdb shows in-frame clones only, minus some. The DNA was the basis for D and trimming; V, J and clone size are from that table. The sample includes around 280,000 clones, around 85% seen only once; the top ten take over 3.5%. This record comes from a study of blood T cell repertoires in COVID-19. V was pared by 5 bases and J by 4 bases, with 14 bases between. CDR1 is SGHVS, CDR2 FQNEAQ, per germline. This CDR3 has 14 amino acids.

The sequencing input was peripheral blood. The genes are TRBV7-8 and TRBJ1-1; D perhaps matches TRBD1 (6 bases). This sequence was found in a woman aged 50 to 60 with active or convalescent COVID-19. This CDR3 reads CASSATGSSTEAFF. The DNA of the CDR3 is TGTGCCAGCAGCGCCACAGGGTCCTCCACTGAAGCTTTCTTT.